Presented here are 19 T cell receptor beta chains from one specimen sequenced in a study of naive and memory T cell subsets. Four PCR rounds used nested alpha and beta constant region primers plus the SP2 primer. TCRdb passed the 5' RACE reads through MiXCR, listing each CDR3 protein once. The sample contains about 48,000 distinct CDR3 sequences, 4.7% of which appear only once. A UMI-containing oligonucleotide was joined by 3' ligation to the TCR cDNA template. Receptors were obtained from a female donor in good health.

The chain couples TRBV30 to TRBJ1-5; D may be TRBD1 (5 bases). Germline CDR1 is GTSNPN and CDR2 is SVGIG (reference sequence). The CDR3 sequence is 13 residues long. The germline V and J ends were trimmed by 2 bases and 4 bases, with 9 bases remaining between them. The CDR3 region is CAWSLGRNQPQHF. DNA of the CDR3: TGTGCCTGGAGTTTGGGGCGGAATCAGCCCCAGCATTTT.

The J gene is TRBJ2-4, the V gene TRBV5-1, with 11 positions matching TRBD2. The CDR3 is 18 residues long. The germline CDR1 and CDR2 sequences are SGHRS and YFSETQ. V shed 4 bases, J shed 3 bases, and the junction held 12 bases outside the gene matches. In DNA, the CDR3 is TGCGCCAGCAGCGGAGGGACTAGCGGACGGGGTATCAAAAACATTCAGTACTTC. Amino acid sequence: CASSGGTSGRGIKNIQYF.

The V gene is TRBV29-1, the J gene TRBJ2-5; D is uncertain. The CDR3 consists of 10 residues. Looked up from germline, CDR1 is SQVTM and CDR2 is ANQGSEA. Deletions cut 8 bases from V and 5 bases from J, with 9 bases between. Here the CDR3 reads CSTDLETQYF. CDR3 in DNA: TGCAGCACGGATCTGGAGACCCAGTACTTC.

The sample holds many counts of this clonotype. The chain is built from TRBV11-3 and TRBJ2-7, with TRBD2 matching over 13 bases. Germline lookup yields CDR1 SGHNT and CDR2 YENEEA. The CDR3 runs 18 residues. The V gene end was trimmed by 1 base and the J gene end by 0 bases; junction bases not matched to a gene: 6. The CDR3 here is CASSLVPTSGRLSYEQYF. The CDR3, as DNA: TGTGCCAGCAGCTTAGTTCCGACTAGCGGGAGGCTCTCCTACGAGCAGTACTTC.

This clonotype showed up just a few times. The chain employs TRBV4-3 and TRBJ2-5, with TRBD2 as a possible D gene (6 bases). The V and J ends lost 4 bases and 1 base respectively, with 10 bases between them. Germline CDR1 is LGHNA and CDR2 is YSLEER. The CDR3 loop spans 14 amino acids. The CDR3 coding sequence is TGCGCCAGCAGCCCCTCACTAGCCCAAGAGACCCAGTACTTC. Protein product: CASSPSLAQETQYF.

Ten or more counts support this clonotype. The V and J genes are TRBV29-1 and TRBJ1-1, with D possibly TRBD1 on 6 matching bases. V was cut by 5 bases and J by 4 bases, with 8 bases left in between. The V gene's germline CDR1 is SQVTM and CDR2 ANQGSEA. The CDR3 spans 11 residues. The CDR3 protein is CSVTGATEAFF. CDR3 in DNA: TGCAGCGTTACGGGGGCCACTGAAGCTTTCTTT.

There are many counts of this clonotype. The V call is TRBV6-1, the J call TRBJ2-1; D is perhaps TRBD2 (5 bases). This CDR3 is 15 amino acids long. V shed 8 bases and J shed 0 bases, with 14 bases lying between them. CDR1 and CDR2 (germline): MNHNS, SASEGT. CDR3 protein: CASPGLPSSYNEQFF. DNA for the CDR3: TGTGCCAGCCCGGGGTTACCCTCCTCCTACAATGAGCAGTTCTTC.

The DNA of the CDR3 is TGTGCCAGCTCACCGCAGGGGGCGGATCAGCCCCAGCATTTT. Protein product: CASSPQGADQPQHF. The chain employs TRBV18 and TRBJ1-5; 8 nucleotides match TRBD1. Per germline, CDR1 KGHSH and CDR2 LQKENI. The CDR3 length is 14 residues. The V gene end was trimmed by 3 bases and the J gene end by 5 bases; junction bases not matched to a gene: 3.

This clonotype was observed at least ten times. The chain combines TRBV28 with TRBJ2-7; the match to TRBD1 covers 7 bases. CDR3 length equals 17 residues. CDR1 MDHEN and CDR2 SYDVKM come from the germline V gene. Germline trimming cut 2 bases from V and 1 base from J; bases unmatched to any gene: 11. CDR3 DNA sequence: TGTGCCAGCAGTTTAAGTCGCAGGACAGGATATTCCTACGAGCAGTACTTC. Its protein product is CASSLSRRTGYSYEQYF.

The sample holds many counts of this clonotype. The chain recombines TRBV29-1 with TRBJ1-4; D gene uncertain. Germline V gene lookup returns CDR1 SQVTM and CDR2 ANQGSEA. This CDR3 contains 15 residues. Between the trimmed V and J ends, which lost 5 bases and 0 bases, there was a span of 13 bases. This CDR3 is CSVNLQFATNEKLFF. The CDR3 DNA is TGCAGCGTTAACCTTCAATTTGCAACTAATGAAAAACTGTTTTTT. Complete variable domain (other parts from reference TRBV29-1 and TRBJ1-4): SAVISQKPSRDICQRGTSLTIQCQVDSQVTMMFWYRQQPGQSLTLIATANQGSEATYESGFVIDKFPISRPNLTFSTLTVSNMSPEDSSIYLCSVNLQFATNEKLFFGSGTQLSVL.

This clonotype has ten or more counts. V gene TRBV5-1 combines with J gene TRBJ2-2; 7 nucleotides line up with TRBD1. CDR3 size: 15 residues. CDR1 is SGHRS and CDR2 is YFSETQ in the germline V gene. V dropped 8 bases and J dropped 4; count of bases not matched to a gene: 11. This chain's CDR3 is CASWDRGVFTGELFF. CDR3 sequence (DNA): TGCGCCAGTTGGGACAGAGGAGTTTTCACCGGGGAGCTGTTTTTT.

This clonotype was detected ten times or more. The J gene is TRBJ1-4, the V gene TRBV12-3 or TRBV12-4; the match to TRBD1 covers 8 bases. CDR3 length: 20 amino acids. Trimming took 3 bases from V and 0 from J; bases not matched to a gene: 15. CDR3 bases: TGTGCCAGCAGTTTTCGGATACTGGGACAGGCCGACACAACTAATGAAAAACTGTTTTTT. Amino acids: CASSFRILGQADTTNEKLFF.

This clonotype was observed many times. This chain's CDR3 is CASSSRAVETQYF. In DNA form, the CDR3 reads TGCGCCAGCAGCTCCCGGGCGGTCGAGACCCAGTACTTC. The chain uses TRBV5-1 and TRBJ2-5; no definite D call. The V gene's germline CDR1 is SGHRS and CDR2 YFSETQ. The V end was cut by 3 bases, the J end by 5 bases, with 11 bases between. The CDR3 has 13 amino acids.

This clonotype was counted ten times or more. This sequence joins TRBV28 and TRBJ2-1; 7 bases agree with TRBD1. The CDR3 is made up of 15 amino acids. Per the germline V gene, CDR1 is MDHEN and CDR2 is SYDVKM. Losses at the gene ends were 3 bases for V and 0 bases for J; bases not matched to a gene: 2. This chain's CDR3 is CASSLTGPSYNEQFF. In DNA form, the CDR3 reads TGTGCCAGCAGTTTGACAGGGCCCTCCTACAATGAGCAGTTCTTC.

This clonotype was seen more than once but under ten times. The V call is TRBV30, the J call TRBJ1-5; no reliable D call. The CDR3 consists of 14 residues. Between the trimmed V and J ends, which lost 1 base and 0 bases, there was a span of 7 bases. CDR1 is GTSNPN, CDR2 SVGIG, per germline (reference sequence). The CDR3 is CAWSAQFSNQPQHF. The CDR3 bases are TGTGCCTGGAGTGCTCAATTTAGCAATCAGCCCCAGCATTTT.

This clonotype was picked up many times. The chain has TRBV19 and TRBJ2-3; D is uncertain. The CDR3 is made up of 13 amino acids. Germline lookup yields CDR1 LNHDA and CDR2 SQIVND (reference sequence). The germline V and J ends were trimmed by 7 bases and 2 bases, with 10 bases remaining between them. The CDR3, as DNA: TGTGCCAGTAACCCGACCTACACAGATACGCAGTATTTT. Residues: CASNPTYTDTQYF.

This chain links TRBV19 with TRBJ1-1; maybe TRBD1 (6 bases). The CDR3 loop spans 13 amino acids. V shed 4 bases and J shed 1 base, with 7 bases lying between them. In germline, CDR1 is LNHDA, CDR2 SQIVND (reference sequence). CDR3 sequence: CASSKTGNTEAFF. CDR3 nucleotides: TGTGCCAGTAGTAAGACAGGGAACACTGAAGCTTTCTTT.

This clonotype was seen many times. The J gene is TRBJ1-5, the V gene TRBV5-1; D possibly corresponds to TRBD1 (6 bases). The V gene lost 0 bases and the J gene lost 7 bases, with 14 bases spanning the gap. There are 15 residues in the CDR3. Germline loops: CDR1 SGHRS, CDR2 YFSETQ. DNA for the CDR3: TGCGCCAGCAGCTTGGGTGCGGGGGGCCGGCAGCCCCAGCATTTT. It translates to CASSLGAGGRQPQHF.

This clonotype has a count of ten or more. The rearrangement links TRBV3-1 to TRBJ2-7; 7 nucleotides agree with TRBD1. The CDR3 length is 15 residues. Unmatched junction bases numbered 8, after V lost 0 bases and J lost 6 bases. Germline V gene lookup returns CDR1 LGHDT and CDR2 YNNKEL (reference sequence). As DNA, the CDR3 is TGTGCCAGCAGCCAAGATAGCGTAAGGGGGCGCGAGCAGTACTTC. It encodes CASSQDSVRGREQYF.